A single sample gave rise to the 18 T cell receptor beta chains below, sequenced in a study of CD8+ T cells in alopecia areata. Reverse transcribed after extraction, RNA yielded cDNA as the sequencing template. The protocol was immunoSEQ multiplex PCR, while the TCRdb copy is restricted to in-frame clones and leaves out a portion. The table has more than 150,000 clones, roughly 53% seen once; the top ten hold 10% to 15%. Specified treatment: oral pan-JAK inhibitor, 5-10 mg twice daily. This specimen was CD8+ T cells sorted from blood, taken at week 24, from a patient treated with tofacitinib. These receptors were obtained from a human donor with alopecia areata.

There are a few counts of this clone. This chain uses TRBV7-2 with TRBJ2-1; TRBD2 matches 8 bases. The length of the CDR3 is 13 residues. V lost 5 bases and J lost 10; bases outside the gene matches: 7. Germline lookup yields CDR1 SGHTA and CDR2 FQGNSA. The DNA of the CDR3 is TGTGCCAGCAGCGCCTTACTAGCGGACGAGCAGTTCTTC. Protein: CASSALLADEQFF.

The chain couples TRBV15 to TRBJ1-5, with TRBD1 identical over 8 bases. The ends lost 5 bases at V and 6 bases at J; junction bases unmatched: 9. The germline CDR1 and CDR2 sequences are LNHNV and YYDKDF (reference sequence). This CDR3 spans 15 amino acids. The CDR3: CATSDGTGGSQPQHF. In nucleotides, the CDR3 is TGTGCCACCAGCGACGGCACAGGGGGGAGTCAGCCCCAGCATTTT.

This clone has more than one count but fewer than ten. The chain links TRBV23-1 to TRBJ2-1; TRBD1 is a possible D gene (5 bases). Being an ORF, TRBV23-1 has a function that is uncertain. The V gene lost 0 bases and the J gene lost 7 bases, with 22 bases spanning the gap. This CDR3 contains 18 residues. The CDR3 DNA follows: TGCGCCAGCAGTCAATCGACGAAGGCCCCCGGACAAATGAATGAGCAGTTCTTC. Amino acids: CASSQSTKAPGQMNEQFF.

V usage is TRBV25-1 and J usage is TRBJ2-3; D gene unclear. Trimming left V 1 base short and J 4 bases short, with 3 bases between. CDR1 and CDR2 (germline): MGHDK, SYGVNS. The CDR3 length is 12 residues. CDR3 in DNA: TGTGCCAGCAGTGAATCGGCAGATACGCAGTATTTT. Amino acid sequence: CASSESADTQYF.

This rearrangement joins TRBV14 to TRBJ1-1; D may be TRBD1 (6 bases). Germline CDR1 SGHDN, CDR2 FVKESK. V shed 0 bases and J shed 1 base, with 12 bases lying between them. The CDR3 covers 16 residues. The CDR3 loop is CASSQDPGGWNTEAFF. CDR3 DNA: TGTGCCAGCAGCCAAGATCCCGGGGGCTGGAACACTGAAGCTTTCTTT.

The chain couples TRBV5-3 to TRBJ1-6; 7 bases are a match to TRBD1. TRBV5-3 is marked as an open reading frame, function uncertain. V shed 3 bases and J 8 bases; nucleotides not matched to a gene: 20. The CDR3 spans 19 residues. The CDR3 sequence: CARSCAGQPTQGPYSPLHF. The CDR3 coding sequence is TGTGCCAGAAGCTGCGCGGGACAGCCTACTCAGGGGCCTTATTCACCCCTCCACTTT.

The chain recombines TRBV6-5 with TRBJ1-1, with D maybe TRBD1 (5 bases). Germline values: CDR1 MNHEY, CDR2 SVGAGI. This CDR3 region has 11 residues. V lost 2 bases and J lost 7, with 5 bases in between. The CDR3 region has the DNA TGTGCCAGCAGTTACCAGGGTGAAGCTTTCTTT. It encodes CASSYQGEAFF.

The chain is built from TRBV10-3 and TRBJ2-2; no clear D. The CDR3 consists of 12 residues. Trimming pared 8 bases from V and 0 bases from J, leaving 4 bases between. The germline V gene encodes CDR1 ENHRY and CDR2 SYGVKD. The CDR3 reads CAISANTGELFF. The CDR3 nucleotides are TGTGCCATCTCTGCGAACACCGGGGAGCTGTTTTTT.

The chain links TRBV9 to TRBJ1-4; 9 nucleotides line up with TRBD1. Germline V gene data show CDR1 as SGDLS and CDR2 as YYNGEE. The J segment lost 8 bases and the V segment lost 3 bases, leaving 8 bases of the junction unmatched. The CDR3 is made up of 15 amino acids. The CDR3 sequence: CASSGPGQGREKLFF. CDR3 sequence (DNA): TGTGCCAGCAGCGGTCCGGGACAGGGTAGGGAAAAACTGTTTTTT.

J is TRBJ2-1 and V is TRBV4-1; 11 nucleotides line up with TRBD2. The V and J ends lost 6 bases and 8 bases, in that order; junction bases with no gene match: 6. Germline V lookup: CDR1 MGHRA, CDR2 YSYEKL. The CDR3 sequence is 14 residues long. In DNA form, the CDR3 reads TGCGCCAGCAGAAAGGGACTAGCGGTCGATGAGCAGTTCTTC. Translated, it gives CASRKGLAVDEQFF.

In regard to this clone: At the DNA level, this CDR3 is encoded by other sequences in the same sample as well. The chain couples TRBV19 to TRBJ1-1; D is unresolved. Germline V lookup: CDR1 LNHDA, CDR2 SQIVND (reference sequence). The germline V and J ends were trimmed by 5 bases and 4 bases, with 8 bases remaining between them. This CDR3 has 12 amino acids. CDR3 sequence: CASSLGRTEAFF. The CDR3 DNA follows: TGTGCCAGTAGTCTCGGGCGCACTGAAGCTTTCTTT.

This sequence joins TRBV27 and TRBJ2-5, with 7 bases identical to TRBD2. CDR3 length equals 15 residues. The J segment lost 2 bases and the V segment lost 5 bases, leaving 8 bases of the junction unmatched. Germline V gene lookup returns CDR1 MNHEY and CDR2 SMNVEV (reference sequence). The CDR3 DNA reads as TGTGCCAGCAGTGCCGCCGGCGGGGGACAAGAGACCCAGTACTTC. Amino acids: CASSAAGGGQETQYF.

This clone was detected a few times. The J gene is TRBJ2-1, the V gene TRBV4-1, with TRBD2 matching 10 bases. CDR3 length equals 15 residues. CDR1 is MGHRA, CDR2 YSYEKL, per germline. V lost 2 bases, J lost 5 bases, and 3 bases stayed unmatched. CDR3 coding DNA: TGCGCCAGCAGCCAAAGGACTAGCGGAAACAATGAGCAGTTCTTC. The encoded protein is CASSQRTSGNNEQFF.

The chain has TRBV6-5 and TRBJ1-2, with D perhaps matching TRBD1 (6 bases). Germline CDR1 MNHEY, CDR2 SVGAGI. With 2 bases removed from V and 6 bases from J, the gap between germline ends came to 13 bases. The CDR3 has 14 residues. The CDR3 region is CASSYRGTLDGYTF. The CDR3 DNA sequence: TGTGCCAGCAGTTACCGCGGGACACTCGATGGCTACACCTTC.

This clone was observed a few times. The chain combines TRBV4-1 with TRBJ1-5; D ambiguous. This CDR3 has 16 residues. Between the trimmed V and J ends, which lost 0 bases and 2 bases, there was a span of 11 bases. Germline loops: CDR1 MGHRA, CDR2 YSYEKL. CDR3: CASSQERVGRNQPQHF. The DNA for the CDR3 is TGCGCCAGCAGCCAAGAGAGGGTTGGTCGCAATCAGCCCCAGCATTTT.

The CDR3 protein is CASSQVTGGTGELFF. The CDR3 DNA reads TGTGCCAGCAGCCAAGTTACCGGGGGAACCGGGGAGCTGTTTTTT. The chain recombines TRBV4-2 with TRBJ2-2, with D perhaps matching TRBD2 (6 bases). Germline CDR1 LGHNA, CDR2 YNFKEQ. The CDR3 spans 15 residues. V was cut by 1 base and J by 5 bases, with 11 bases left in between.

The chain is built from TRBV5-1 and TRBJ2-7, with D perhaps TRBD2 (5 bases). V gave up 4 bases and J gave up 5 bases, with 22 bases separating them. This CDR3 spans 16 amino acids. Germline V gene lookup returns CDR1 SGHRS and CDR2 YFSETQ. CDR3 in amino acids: CASSRNLGGPADEQYF. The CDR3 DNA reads TGCGCCAGCAGCCGGAACCTCGGAGGACCCGCGGACGAGCAGTACTTC.

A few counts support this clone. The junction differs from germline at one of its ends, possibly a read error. DNA of the CDR3: TGTGCTAGCAGCTTAGAGATTAGCGGGGGTGACAACACCGGGGAGCTGTTTTTT. Its translation: CASSLEISGGDNTGELFF. The chain links TRBV7-7 to TRBJ2-2; the match to TRBD2 covers 9 bases. The CDR3 sequence is 18 residues long. CDR1 and CDR2 from the germline V gene are SSHAT and FNYEAQ (reference sequence). Filled out from reference TRBV7-7 and TRBJ2-2, the complete variable domain reads GAGVSQSPRYKVTKRGQDVTLRCDPISSHATLYWYQQALGQGPEFLTYFNYEAQPDKSGLPSDRFSAERPEGSISTLTIQRTEQRDSAMYRCASSLEISGGDNTGELFFGEGSRLTVL.